The rows below give T cell receptor beta chains drawn from one sample of a study of read filtering for tumor transcriptome and immune sequencing. TCRdb recomputed calls from the reads with MiXCR, one row per CDR3 protein. The repertoire holds 130,000 or so distinct CDR3 sequences, approximately 13% seen once, with just under 8.5% in the top ten. Sequences were obtained from a population of CD138-negative cells sorted from bone marrow. The receptor source for this set is a donor aged 40 or over with multiple myeloma. Each CDR3 is given with its conserved first and last residue. Fields, in order: D gene, V gene, J gene, clone size, CDR3 protein, CDR3 DNA. A D gene is named only where the DNA matches it firmly. Rows may omit the clone size; those that give it use once, few, many or a size class.

.	TRBV29-1	TRBJ2-1	few	CSVEMGGLYNEQFF	TGCAGCGTTGAAATGGGGGGCTTATACAATGAGCAGTTCTTC
.	TRBV12-3/TRBV12-4	TRBJ2-5	many	CASTSRLVGQETQYF	TGTGCCAGCACCTCCCGACTGGTTGGTCAAGAGACCCAGTACTTC
.	TRBV4-1	TRBJ2-2	many	CASSQEVRAGELFF	TGCGCCAGCAGCCAAGAGGTCCGGGCCGGGGAGCTGTTTTTT
TRBD1	TRBV11-2	TRBJ2-1	many	CASSLETGGNNEQFF	TGTGCCAGCAGCTTAGAGACAGGGGGAAACAATGAGCAGTTCTTC
.	TRBV5-1	TRBJ1-5	many	CASSLTGLSNQPQHF	TGCGCCAGCAGCTTGACAGGGCTCTCCAATCAGCCCCAGCATTTT
.	TRBV7-3	TRBJ2-3	few	CASSLGDISCEQYF	TGTGCCAGCAGCCTCGGGGACATTTCCTGCGAGCAGTACTTT
TRBD2	TRBV3-1	TRBJ2-3	.	CASSQVPRTSGGTDTQYF	TGTGCCAGCAGCCAAGTCCCCAGGACTAGCGGCGGCACAGATACGCAGTATTTT
TRBD2	TRBV7-9	TRBJ2-7	many	CASSSQREEEQYF	TGTGCCAGCAGTTCTCAGCGGGAAGAGGAGCAGTACTTC
TRBD2	TRBV2	TRBJ2-1	many	CASSRRGGPAYNEQFF	TGTGCCAGCAGCCGACGGGGGGGCCCAGCCTACAATGAGCAGTTCTTC
.	TRBV6-1	TRBJ2-3	many	CASSDTDTQYF	TGTGCCAGCAGTGACACAGATACGCAGTATTTT
.	TRBV20-1	TRBJ1-4	many	CSATRAAGSYDREKLFF	TGCAGTGCAACGAGGGCGGCAGGGTCGTACGATCGTGAAAAACTGTTTTTT
.	TRBV7-9	TRBJ1-3	.	CASSLEYGSSGNTIYF	TGTGCCAGCAGCTTAGAATACGGATCCTCTGGAAACACCATATATTTT
TRBD1	TRBV19	TRBJ1-2	many	CASRLEGAGDGYTF	TGTGCCAGTAGACTTGAGGGGGCAGGTGATGGCTACACCTTC
.	TRBV7-3	TRBJ1-2	many	CASSFDGSPDGYTF	TGTGCCAGCAGCTTTGACGGGAGTCCCGATGGCTACACCTTC
.	TRBV14	TRBJ2-2	many	CASSRQKLTGELFF	TGTGCCAGCAGCCGACAGAAGCTTACCGGGGAGCTGTTTTTT
.	TRBV20-1	TRBJ1-5	many	CSAREQGRQPQHF	TGCAGTGCTAGAGAACAGGGAAGGCAGCCCCAGCATTTT
TRBD1	TRBV4-2	TRBJ1-4	many	CASSLRQGNEKLFF	TGTGCCAGCAGCCTCAGACAGGGTAATGAAAAACTGTTTTTT
TRBD1	TRBV24-1	TRBJ2-1	many	CATSGGQAIYNEQFF	TGTGCCACCAGTGGAGGACAGGCGATTTACAATGAGCAGTTCTTC
TRBD1	TRBV12-3/TRBV12-4	TRBJ2-3	many	CASSRPDRDTQYF	TGTGCCAGCAGTCGTCCGGACAGGGATACGCAGTATTTT
.	TRBV6-5	TRBJ2-7	few	CASSYRSSNEQYF	TGTGCCAGCAGTTACCGGTCCTCGAACGAGCAGTACTTC
.	TRBV29-1	TRBJ1-1	many	CALTGGKSRTEAFF	TGCGCCCTGACCGGGGGGAAAAGCCGAACTGAAGCTTTCTTT
.	TRBV6-2/TRBV6-3	TRBJ2-1	many	CASSYARNEQFF	TGTGCCAGCAGTTACGCACGCAATGAGCAGTTCTTC
.	TRBV7-6	TRBJ2-2	many	CASSLVEGGNTGELFF	TGTGCCAGCAGCTTAGTCGAGGGAGGGAACACCGGGGAGCTGTTTTTT
TRBD1	TRBV5-1	TRBJ2-3	many	CASSPPDRGVTDTQYF	TGCGCCAGCAGCCCTCCCGACAGGGGAGTCACAGATACGCAGTATTTT
.	TRBV7-9	TRBJ1-5	many	CASSGHAWEKGDQPQHF	TGTGCCAGCAGCGGTCACGCGTGGGAAAAGGGCGATCAGCCCCAGCATTTT
.	TRBV11-2	TRBJ2-3	many	CASSLEGSTDTQYF	TGTGCCAGCAGCTTAGAGGGATCCACAGATACGCAGTATTTT
TRBD1	TRBV4-1	TRBJ1-2	few	CASSSWTGELNYGYTF	TGCGCCAGCAGCAGCTGGACAGGGGAACTTAACTATGGCTACACCTTC
TRBD2	TRBV29-1	TRBJ2-1	many	CSLRTSGRASYNEQFF	TGCAGCCTGCGGACTAGCGGGAGGGCATCGTACAATGAGCAGTTCTTC
.	TRBV11-1	TRBJ2-5	.	CASSTVKETQYF	TGTGCCAGCAGCACGGTAAAAGAGACCCAGTACTTC
.	TRBV6-1	TRBJ2-5	.	CASSGLGGLQETQYF	TGTGCCAGCAGTGGGCTTGGGGGGCTCCAAGAGACCCAGTACTTC
TRBD2	TRBV4-3	TRBJ2-3	many	CASSPILAGETDTQYF	TGCGCCAGCAGCCCTATACTAGCGGGAGAGACAGATACGCAGTATTTT
.	TRBV19	TRBJ2-2	.	CAGSSPPGRRTGELFF	TGTGCCGGTAGTTCTCCCCCGGGACGACGAACCGGGGAGCTGTTTTTT
TRBD1	TRBV7-8	TRBJ2-7	many	CASSPGQDYEQYF	TGTGCCAGCAGCCCGGGACAGGACTACGAGCAGTACTTC
.	TRBV24-1	TRBJ1-1	few	CATSIGRNTEAFF	TGTGCCACCAGTATTGGACGGAACACTGAAGCTTTCTTT
TRBD1	TRBV20-1	TRBJ2-5	many	CSASDYRGQETQYF	TGCAGTGCTAGTGACTACAGGGGTCAAGAGACCCAGTACTTC
TRBD2	TRBV7-2	TRBJ2-3	many	CASSSTAGADTDTQYF	TGTGCCAGCAGCTCTACAGCGGGAGCGGACACAGATACGCAGTATTTT
.	TRBV6-2/TRBV6-3	TRBJ1-2	many	CATRGSPDYGYTF	TGTGCCACGCGAGGGTCACCGGACTATGGCTACACCTTC
.	TRBV29-1	TRBJ2-5	many	CSSAPGAETQYF	TGCAGCTCAGCCCCGGGTGCAGAGACCCAGTACTTC
TRBD1	TRBV19	TRBJ2-1	many	CASSKDRDHYNEQFF	TGTGCCAGTAGTAAGGACAGGGACCACTACAATGAGCAGTTCTTC
.	TRBV6-6	TRBJ1-1	.	CACGMDRVNTEAFF	TGTGCCTGCGGGATGGACAGAGTGAACACTGAAGCTTTCTTT
.	TRBV19	TRBJ2-7	few	CASSISPGRGVHEQYF	TGTGCCAGTAGTATCTCCCCCGGCAGGGGAGTACACGAGCAGTACTTC
.	TRBV7-2	TRBJ2-5	many	CASSSSVKQETQYF	TGTGCCAGCAGCTCATCGGTGAAACAAGAGACCCAGTACTTC
TRBD2	TRBV7-9	TRBJ2-5	many	CASSPPGASGQETQYF	TGTGCCAGCAGCCCCCCCGGGGCTAGCGGGCAAGAGACCCAGTACTTC
.	TRBV15	TRBJ1-1	many	CATSRQEWSTEAFF	TGTGCCACCAGCAGACAAGAGTGGAGCACTGAAGCTTTCTTT
.	TRBV4-3	TRBJ2-3	many	CASSQDVNVGGGTDTQYF	TGCGCCAGCAGCCAAGATGTAAATGTTGGAGGAGGCACAGATACGCAGTATTTT
.	TRBV6-5	TRBJ1-2	many	CASRMGNYGYTF	TGTGCCAGCAGGATGGGAAACTATGGCTACACCTTC
TRBD2	TRBV27	TRBJ2-7	few	CASGGESVRGEQYF	TGTGCCAGCGGGGGGGAGTCCGTGAGAGGCGAGCAGTACTTC
TRBD1	TRBV24-1	TRBJ1-5	many	CATSDPGQGENQPQHF	TGTGCCACCAGTGACCCAGGACAGGGGGAGAATCAGCCCCAGCATTTT
TRBD1	TRBV4-1	TRBJ2-7	many	CASSQETGWYGEQYF	TGCGCCAGCAGCCAAGAGACAGGGTGGTATGGAGAGCAGTACTTC
.	TRBV5-5	TRBJ2-5	.	CASSLGAGAPETQYF	TGTGCCAGCAGCTTGGGGGCAGGGGCGCCGGAGACCCAGTACTTC
TRBD2	TRBV29-1	TRBJ2-2	many	CSVVSSGRSGGELFF	TGCAGCGTTGTTTCTAGCGGGAGATCTGGCGGGGAGCTGTTTTTT
.	TRBV19	TRBJ2-7	many	CASSLRLDYYEQYF	TGTGCCAGTAGTCTGCGACTAGACTACTACGAGCAGTACTTC
.	TRBV13	TRBJ1-1	many	CASSLQGRAEAFF	TGTGCCAGCAGCTTACAGGGGAGGGCTGAAGCTTTCTTT
TRBD1	TRBV6-1	TRBJ1-4	many	CASSVGGRREKLFF	TGTGCCAGCAGCGTAGGGGGCCGGAGGGAAAAACTGTTTTTT
.	TRBV7-2	TRBJ2-7	many	CASSLPTGGYEQYF	TGTGCCAGCAGCTTACCGACTGGCGGGTACGAGCAGTACTTC